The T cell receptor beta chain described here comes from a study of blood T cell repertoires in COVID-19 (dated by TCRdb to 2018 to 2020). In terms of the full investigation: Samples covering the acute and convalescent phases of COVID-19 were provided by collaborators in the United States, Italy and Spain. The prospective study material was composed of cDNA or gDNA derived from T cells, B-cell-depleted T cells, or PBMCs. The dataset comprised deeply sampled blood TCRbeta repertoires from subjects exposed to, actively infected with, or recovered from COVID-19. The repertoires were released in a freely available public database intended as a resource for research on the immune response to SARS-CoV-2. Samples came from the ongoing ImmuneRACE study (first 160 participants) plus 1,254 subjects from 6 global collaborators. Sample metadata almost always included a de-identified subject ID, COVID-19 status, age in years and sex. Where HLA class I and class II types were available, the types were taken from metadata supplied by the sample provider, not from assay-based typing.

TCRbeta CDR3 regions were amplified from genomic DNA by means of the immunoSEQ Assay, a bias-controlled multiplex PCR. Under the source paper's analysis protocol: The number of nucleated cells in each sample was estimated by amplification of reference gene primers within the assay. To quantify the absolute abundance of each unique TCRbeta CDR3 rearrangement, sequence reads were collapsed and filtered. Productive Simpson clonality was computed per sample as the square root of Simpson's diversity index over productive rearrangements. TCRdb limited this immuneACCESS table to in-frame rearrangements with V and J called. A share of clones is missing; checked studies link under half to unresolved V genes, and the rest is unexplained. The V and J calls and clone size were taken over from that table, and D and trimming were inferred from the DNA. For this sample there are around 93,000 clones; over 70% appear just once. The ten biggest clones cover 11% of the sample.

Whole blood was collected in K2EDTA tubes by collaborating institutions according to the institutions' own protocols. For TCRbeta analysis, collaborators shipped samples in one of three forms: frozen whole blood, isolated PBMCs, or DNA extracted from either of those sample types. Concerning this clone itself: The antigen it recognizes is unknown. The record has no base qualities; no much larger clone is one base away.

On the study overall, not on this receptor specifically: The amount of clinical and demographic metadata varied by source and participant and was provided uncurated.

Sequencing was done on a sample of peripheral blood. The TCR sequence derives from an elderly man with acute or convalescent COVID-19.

Here is the DNA: TGCGCCAGCAGTTCCGACAGGGGCCGGGAGCTGTTTTTT. Its protein product is CASSSDRGRELFF. Recombination connected TRBV23-1 to TRBJ2-2; TRBD1 aligns with 8 central bases. TRBV23-1 is an ORF, and what it does is uncertain. V is trimmed back by 5 bases and J by 9 bases, and the junction contains 5 bases that no gene match accounts for. Including the terminal cysteine and phenylalanine, the CDR3 comprises 13 residues. The read is trimmed to its CDR3 DNA, 39 bases read in frame from base 1.